This T cell receptor (beta chain) was captured by sequencing in a study of identical twins. TCRdb reprocessed the 5' RACE reads with MiXCR, giving one entry per CDR3 protein. The table lists around 200,000 distinct CDR3 sequences, around 9.6% of them singletons, with about 5% in the top ten. Between the trimmed V and J ends, which lost 5 bases and 3 bases, there was a span of 15 bases. Germline CDR1 is MNHEY and CDR2 is SMNVEV (reference sequence). This CDR3 comprises 15 residues. This clonotype was recorded at least ten times. The sample taken for sequencing was memory (CD45RO+) T cells sorted from blood. This rearrangement joins TRBV27 to TRBJ2-3; possibly TRBD1 for D (5 bases). The TCR sequence derives from a woman aged 18-29 years in good health. The CDR3 bases are TGTGCCAGCAGTCACCAGGGTCCCAAAACAGATACGCAGTATTTT. This gives the protein CASSHQGPKTDTQYF.